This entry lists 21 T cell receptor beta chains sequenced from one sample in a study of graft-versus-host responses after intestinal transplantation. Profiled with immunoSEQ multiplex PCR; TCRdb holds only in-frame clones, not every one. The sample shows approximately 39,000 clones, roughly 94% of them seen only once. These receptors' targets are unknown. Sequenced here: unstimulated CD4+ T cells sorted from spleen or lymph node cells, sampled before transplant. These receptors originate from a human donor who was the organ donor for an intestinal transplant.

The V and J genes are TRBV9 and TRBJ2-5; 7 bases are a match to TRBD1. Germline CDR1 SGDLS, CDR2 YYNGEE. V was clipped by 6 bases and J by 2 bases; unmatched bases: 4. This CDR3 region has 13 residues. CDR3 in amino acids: CASNPTGQETQYF. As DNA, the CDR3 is TGTGCCAGCAACCCGACAGGGCAAGAGACCCAGTACTTC.

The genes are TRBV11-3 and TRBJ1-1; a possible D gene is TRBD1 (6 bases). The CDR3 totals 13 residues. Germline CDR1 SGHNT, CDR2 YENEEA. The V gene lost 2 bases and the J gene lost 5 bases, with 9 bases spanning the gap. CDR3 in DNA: TGTGCCAGCAGCTTAACAGGGAAGACTGAAGCTTTCTTT. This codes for CASSLTGKTEAFF.

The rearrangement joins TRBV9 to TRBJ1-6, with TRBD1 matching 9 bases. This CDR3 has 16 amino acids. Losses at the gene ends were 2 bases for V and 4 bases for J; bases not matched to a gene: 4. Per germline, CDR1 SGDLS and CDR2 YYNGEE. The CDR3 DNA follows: TGTGCCAGCAGCGTCCTCGGGACAGGGTATAATTCACCCCTCCACTTT. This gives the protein CASSVLGTGYNSPLHF.

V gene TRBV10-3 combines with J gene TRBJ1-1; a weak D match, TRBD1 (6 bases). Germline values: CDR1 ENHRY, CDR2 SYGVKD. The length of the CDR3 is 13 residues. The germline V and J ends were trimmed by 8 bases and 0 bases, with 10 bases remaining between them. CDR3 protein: CAIGGQLNTEAFF. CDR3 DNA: TGTGCCATCGGTGGACAGTTGAACACTGAAGCTTTCTTT.

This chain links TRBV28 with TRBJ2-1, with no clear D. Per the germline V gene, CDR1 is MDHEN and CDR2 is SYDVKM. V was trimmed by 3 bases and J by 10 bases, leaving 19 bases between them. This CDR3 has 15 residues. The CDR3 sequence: CASSFRPVLGYEQFF. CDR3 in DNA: TGTGCCAGCAGTTTTAGGCCAGTACTCGGATACGAGCAGTTCTTC.

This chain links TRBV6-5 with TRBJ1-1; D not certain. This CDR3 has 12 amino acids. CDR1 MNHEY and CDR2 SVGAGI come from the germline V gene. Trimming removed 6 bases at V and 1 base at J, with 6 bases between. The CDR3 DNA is TGTGCCAGCAGAACGGGGAACACTGAAGCTTTCTTT. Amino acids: CASRTGNTEAFF.

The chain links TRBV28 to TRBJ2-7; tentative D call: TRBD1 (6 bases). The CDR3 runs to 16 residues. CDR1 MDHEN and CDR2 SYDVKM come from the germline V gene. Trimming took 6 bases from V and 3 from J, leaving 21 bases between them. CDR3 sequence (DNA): TGTGCCAGCAGCTCGGCCACAGGGAATAAACGCTACGAGCAGTACTTC. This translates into CASSSATGNKRYEQYF.

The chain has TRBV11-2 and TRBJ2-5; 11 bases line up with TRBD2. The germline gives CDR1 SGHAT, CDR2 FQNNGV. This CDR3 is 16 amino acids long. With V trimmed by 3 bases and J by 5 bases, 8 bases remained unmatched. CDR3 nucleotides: TGTGCCAGCAGCTTGATCGCTAGCGGGGGGCCGGAGACCCAGTACTTC. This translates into CASSLIASGGPETQYF.

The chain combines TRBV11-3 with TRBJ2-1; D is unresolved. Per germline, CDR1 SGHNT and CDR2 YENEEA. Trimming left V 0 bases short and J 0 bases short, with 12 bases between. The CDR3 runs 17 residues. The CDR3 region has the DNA TGTGCCAGCAGCTTAGAGGCCAGCCTTAGCTCCTACAATGAGCAGTTCTTC. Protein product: CASSLEASLSSYNEQFF.

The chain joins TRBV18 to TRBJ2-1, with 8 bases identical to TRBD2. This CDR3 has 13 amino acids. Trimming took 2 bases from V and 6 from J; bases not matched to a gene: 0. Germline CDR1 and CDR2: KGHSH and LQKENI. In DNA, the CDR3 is TGTGCCAGCTCACCAGCGGGGGGCAATGAGCAGTTCTTC. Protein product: CASSPAGGNEQFF.

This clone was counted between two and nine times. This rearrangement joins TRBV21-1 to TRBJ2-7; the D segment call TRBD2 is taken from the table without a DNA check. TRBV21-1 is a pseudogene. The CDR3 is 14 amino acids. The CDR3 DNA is TGTGCCAGCTCTACGGCGGCGCTTCCCTACGAGCAGTACTTC. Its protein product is CASSTAALPYEQYF.

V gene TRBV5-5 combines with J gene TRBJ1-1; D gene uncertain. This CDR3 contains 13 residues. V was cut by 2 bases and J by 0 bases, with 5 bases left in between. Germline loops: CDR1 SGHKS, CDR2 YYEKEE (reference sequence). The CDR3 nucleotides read TGTGCCAGCAGCTTCGGTCTGAACACTGAAGCTTTCTTT. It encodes CASSFGLNTEAFF.

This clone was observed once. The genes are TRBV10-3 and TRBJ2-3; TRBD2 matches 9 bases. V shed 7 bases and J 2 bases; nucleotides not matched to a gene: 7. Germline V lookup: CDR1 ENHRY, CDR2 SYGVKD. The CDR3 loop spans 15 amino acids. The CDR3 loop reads CAITRSGGDTDTQYF. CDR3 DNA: TGTGCCATCACCCGTAGCGGGGGAGACACAGATACGCAGTATTTT.

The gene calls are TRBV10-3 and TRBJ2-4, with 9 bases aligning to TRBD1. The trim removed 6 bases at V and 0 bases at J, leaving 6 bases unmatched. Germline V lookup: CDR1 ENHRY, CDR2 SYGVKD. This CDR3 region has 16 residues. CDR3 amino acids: CAISGTGHLAKNIQYF. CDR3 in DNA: TGTGCCATCAGCGGGACAGGGCACCTAGCCAAAAACATTCAGTACTTC.

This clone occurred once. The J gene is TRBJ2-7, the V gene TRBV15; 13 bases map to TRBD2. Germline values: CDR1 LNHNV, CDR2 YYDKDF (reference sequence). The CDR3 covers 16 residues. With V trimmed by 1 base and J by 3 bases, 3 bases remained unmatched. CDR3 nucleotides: TGTGCCACCAGCAGAGGCGGACTAGCGGGGGTCTACGAGCAGTACTTC. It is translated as CATSRGGLAGVYEQYF.

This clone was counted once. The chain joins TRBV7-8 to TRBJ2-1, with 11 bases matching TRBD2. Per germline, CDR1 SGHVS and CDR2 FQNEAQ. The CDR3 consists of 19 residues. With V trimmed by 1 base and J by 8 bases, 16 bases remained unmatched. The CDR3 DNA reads TGTGCCAGCAGCTTAGTGTATTTTGGTCTAGCGGGGGGCATCTATGAGCAGTTCTTC. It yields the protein CASSLVYFGLAGGIYEQFF.

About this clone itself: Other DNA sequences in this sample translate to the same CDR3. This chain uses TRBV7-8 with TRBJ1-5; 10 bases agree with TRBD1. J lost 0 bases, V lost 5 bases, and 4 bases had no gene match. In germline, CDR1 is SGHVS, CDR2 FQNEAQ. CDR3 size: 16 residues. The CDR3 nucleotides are TGTGCCAGCAGCCCGCGGACAGGGGGTAGCAATCAGCCCCAGCATTTT. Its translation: CASSPRTGGSNQPQHF.

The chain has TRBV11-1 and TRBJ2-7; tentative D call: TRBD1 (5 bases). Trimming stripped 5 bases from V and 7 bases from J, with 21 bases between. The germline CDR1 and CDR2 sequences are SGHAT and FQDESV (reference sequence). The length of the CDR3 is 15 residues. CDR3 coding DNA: TGTGCCAGCAGCAAAAGCCAGGGCCCTTTATGGGAGCAGTACTTC. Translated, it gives CASSKSQGPLWEQYF.

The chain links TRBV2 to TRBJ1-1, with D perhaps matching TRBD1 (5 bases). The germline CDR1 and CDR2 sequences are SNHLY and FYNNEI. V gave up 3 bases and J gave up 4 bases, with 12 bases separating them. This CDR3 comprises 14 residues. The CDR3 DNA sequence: TGTGCCAGCAGTGACCGGGGGACGAGCACTGAAGCTTTCTTT. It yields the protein CASSDRGTSTEAFF. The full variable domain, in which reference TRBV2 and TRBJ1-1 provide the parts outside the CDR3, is EPEVTQTPSHQVTQMGQEVILRCVPISNHLYFYWYRQILGQKVEFLVSFYNNEISEKSEIFDDQFSVERPDGSNFTLKIRSTKLEDSAMYFCASSDRGTSTEAFFGQGTRLTVV.

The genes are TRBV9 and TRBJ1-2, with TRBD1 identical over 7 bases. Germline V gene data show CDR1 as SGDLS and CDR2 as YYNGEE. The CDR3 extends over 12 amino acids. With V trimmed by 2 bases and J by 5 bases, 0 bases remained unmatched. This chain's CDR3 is CASSVRGYGYTF. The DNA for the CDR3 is TGTGCCAGCAGCGTCAGGGGGTATGGCTACACCTTC.

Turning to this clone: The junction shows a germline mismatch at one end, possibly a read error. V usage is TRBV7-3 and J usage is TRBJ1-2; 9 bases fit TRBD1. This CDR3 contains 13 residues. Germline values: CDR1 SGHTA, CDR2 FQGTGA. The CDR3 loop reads CASSLTGGTGYTF. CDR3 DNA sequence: TGTGCCAGCAGCCTAACAGGGGGCACTGGCTACACCTTC. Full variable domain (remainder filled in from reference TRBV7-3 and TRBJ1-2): GAGVSQTPSNKVTEKGKYVELRCDPISGHTALYWYRQSLGQGPEFLIYFQGTGAADDSGLPNDRFFAVRPEGSVSTLKIQRTERGDSAVYLCASSLTGGTGYTFGSGTRLTVV.